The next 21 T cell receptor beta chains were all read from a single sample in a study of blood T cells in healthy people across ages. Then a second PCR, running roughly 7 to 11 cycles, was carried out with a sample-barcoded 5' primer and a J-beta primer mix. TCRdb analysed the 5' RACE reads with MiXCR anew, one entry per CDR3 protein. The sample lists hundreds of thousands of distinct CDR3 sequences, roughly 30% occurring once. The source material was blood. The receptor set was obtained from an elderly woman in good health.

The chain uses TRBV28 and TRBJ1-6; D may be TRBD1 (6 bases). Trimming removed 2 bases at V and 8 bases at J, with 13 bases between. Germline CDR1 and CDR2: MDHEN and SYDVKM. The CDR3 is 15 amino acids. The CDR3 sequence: CASSLQGRTHSPLHF. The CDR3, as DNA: TGTGCCAGCAGTTTACAGGGGCGGACTCATTCACCCCTCCACTTT.

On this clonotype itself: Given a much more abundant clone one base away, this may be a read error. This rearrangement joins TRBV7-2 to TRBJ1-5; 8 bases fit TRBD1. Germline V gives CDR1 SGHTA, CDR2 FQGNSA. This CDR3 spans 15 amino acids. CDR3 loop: CASSIRQGFGQPRHF. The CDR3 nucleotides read TGTGCCAGCAGCATCCGACAGGGGTTTGGTCAGCCCCGGCATTTT.

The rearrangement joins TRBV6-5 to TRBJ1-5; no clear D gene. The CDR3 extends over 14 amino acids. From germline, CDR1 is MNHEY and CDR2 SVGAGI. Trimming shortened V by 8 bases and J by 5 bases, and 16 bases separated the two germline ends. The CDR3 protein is CASALGARHQPQHF. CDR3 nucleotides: TGTGCCAGCGCCCTGGGCGCCCGGCATCAGCCCCAGCATTTT.

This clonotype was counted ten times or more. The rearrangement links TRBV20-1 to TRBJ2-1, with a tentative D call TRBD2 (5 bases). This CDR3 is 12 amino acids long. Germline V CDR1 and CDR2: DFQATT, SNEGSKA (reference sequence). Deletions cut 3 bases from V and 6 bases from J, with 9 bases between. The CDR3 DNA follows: TGCAGTGCTAGGACTATGTCCAATGAGCAGTTCTTC. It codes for CSARTMSNEQFF.

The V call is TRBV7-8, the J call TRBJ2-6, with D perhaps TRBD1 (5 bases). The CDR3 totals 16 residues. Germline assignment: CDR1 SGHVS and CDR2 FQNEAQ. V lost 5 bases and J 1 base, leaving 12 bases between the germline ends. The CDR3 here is CASSPRTFSGANVLTF. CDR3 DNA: TGTGCCAGCAGCCCGCGGACATTTTCTGGGGCCAACGTCCTGACTTTC.

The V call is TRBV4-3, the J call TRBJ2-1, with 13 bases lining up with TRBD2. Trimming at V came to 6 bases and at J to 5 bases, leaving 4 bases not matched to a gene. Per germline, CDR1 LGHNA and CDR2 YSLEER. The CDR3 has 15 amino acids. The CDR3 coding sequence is TGCGCCAGCAGTTGGACTAGCGGGAGACACAATGAGCAGTTCTTC. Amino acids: CASSWTSGRHNEQFF.

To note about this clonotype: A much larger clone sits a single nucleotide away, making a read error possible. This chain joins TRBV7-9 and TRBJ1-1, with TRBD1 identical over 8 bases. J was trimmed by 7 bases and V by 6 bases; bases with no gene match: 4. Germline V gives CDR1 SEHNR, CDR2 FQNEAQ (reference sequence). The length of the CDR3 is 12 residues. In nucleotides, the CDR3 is TGTGCCAGCAGTCAACAGGGGGTTGAAGCTTTCTTT. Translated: CASSQQGVEAFF.

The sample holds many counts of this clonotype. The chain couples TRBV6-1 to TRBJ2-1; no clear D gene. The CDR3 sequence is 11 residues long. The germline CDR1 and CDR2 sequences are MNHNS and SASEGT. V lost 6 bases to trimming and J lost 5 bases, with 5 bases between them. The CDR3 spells CASRVNNEQFF. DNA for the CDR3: TGTGCCAGCAGGGTCAACAATGAGCAGTTCTTC.

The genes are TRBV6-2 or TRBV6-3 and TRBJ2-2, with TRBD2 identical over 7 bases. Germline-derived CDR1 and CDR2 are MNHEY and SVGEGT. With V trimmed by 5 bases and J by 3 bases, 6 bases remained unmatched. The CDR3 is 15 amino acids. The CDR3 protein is CASSRSGSDTGELFF. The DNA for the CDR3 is TGTGCCAGCAGTCGTAGCGGGTCCGACACCGGGGAGCTGTTTTTT.

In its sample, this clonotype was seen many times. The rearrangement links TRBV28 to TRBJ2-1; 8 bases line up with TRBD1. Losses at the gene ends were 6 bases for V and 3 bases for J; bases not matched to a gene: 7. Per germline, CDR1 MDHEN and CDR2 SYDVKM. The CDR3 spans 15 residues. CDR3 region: CASRSQGGYYNEQFF. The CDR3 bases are TGTGCCAGCAGATCACAGGGGGGATACTACAATGAGCAGTTCTTC.

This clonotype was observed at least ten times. For the CDR3, the DNA is TGTGCCAGCAGCTTAGGTCCGGCGGGGGGCCACAATGAGCAGTTCTTC. Translated, it gives CASSLGPAGGHNEQFF. This chain links TRBV7-9 with TRBJ2-1; 8 bases map to TRBD2. This CDR3 comprises 16 residues. Trimming at V came to 1 base and at J to 5 bases, leaving 7 bases not matched to a gene. The germline gives CDR1 SEHNR, CDR2 FQNEAQ (reference sequence). Looking up the rest from reference TRBV7-9 and TRBJ2-1 gives the full variable domain: DTGVSQNPRHKITKRGQNVTFRCDPISEHNRLYWYRQTLGQGPEFLTYFQNEAQLEKSRLLSDRFSAERPKGSFSTLEIQRTEQGDSAMYLCASSLGPAGGHNEQFFGPGTRLTVL.

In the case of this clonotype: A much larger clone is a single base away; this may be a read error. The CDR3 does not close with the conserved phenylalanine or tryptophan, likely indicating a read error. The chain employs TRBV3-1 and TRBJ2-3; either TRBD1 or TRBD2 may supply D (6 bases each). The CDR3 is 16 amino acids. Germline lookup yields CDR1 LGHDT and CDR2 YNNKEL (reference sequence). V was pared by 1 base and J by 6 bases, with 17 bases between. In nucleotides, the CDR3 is TGTGCCAGCAGCCAAGGGAACGGGGGCCCACCGGATACGCAGTATTTG. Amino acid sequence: CASSQGNGGPPDTQYL.

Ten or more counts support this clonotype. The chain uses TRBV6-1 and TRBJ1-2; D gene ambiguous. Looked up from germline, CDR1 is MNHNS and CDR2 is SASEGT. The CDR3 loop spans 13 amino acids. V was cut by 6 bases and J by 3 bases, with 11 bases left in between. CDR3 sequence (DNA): TGTGCCAGCAGCAGGCGGCACGACTATGGCTACACCTTC. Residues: CASSRRHDYGYTF.

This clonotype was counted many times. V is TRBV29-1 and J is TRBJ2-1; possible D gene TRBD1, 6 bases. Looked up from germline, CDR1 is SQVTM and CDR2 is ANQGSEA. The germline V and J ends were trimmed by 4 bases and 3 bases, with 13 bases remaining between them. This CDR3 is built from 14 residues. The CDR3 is CSVVRQGNYNEQFF. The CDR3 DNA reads TGCAGCGTTGTACGGCAGGGGAACTACAATGAGCAGTTCTTC.

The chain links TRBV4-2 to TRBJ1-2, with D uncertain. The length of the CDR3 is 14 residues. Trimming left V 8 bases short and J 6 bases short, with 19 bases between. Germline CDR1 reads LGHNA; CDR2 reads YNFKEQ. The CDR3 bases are TGTGCCAGCGGTCAAGGGAATGGAGCGGATGGCTACACCTTC. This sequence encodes CASGQGNGADGYTF.

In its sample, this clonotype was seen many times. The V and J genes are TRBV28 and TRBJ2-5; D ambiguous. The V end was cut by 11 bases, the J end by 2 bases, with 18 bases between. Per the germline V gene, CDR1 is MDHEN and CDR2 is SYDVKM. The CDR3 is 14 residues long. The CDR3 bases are TGTGCCGAATGCCCCCGGGCCGCACAAGAGACCCAGTACTTC. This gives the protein CAECPRAAQETQYF.

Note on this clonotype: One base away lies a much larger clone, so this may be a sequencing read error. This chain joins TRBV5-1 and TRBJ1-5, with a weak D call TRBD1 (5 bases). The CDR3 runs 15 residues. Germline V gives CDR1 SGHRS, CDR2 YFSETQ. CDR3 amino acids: CASSLDGQANLPQHF. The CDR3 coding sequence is TGCGCCAGCAGCTTGGACGGACAAGCAAATCTGCCCCAGCATTTT. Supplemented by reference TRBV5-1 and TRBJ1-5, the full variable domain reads KAGVTQTPRYLIKTRGQQVTLSCSPISGHRSVSWYQQTPGQGLQFLFEYFSETQRNKGNFPGRFSGRQFSNSRSEMNVSTLELGDSALYLCASSLDGQANLPQHFGDGTRLSIL.

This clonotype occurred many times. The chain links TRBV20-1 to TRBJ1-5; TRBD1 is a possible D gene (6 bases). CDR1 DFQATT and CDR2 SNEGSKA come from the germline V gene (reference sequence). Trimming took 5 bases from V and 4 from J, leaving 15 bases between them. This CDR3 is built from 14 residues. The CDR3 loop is CSAQGAGVNQPQHF. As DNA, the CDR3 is TGCAGTGCTCAAGGGGCAGGGGTAAATCAGCCCCAGCATTTT.

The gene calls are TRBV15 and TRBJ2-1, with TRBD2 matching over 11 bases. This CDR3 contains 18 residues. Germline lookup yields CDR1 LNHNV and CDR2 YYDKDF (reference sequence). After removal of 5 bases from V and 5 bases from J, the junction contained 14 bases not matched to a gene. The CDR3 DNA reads TGTGCCACCAGCCCAGATCGGAGTCTAGCGGGAGGAGACAATGAGCAGTTCTTC. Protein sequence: CATSPDRSLAGGDNEQFF.

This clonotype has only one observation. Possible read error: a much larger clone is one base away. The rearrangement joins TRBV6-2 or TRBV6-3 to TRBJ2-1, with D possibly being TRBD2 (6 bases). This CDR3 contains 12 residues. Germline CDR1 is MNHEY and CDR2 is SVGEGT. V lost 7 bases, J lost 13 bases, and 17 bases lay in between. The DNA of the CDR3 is TGTGCCAGCACCTTTGGCGGGGAGACCCAGTTCTTC. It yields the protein CASTFGGETQFF.

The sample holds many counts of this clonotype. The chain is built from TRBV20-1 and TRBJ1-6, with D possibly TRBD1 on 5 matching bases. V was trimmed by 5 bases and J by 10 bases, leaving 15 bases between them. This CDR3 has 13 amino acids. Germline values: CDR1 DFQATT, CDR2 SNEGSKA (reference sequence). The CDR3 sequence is CSALPGPGSPLHF. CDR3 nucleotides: TGCAGTGCTCTTCCAGGGCCGGGGTCACCCCTCCACTTT.